These 9 T cell receptor beta chains came from one sample sequenced in a study of T cell clonotyping in hematopoietic cell transplantation. The method was immunoSEQ multiplex PCR; TCRdb's version includes in-frame clones alone and lacks a portion of them. The sample lists roughly 50,000 clones; over 75% were seen once. Time point indicated: recipient sample about 28 days before transplant, after cytoreduction. The starting material was peripheral blood mononuclear cells, obtained before stem cell transplant. The receptor set was obtained from a man aged 55-75 years with biphenotypic leukemia. Some clones in this sample may be carry-over from other donors' samples.

The rearrangement joins TRBV5-8 to TRBJ2-3, with D perhaps matching TRBD1 (5 bases). The germline V and J ends were trimmed by 0 bases and 0 bases, with 14 bases remaining between them. The CDR3 length is 17 residues. Germline CDR1 and CDR2: SGHTS and YDEGEE. The CDR3 nucleotides are TGTGCCAGCAGCTTGGGGGCGGACACTTCTAGCACAGATACGCAGTATTTT. Encoded protein: CASSLGADTSSTDTQYF.

This rearrangement joins TRBV7-2 to TRBJ1-2; no firm D call. Deletions cut 1 base from V and 3 bases from J, with 6 bases between. CDR3 size: 13 residues. CDR1 SGHTA and CDR2 FQGNSA come from the germline V gene. CDR3 residues: CASSLDLDYGYTF. The CDR3 DNA sequence: TGTGCCAGCAGCTTAGATCTCGACTATGGCTACACCTTC.

The chain is built from TRBV10-3 and TRBJ1-2; D not certain. The CDR3 runs to 11 residues. The germline V and J ends were trimmed by 2 bases and 8 bases, with 6 bases remaining between them. Germline-derived CDR1 and CDR2 are ENHRY and SYGVKD. CDR3 in DNA: TGTGCCATCAGTGAGAGTTTAGGCTACACCTTC. This translates into CAISESLGYTF.

This clone was detected only once. This rearrangement joins TRBV6-1 to TRBJ1-2; D remains unclear. CDR1 MNHNS and CDR2 SASEGT come from the germline V gene. The CDR3 length is 14 residues. V was clipped by 10 bases and J by 8 bases, with 23 bases between them. CDR3 loop: CATSYSRLERGYTF. CDR3 bases: TGTGCCACCTCCTATAGCCGTCTCGAACGGGGCTACACCTTC.

This clone has a single count. This rearrangement joins TRBV7-9 to TRBJ2-3, with D hard to call. The CDR3 extends over 15 amino acids. Germline CDR1 reads SEHNR; CDR2 reads FQNEAQ (reference sequence). V was cut by 5 bases and J by 2 bases, with 14 bases left in between. The chain's CDR3 is CASSPGNGLTDTQYF. CDR3 nucleotides: TGTGCCAGCAGCCCAGGAAACGGCCTCACAGATACGCAGTATTTT.

This chain joins TRBV6-5 and TRBJ1-1, with 8 bases matching TRBD1. After removal of 7 bases from V and 7 bases from J, the junction contained 14 bases not matched to a gene. The CDR3 spans 15 residues. Germline V gene sequence: CDR1 MNHEY, CDR2 SVGAGI. CDR3 protein: CASTRTLRGLGEAFF. The DNA for the CDR3 is TGTGCCAGCACCAGGACTCTCAGGGGGCTCGGTGAAGCTTTCTTT.

The chain combines TRBV6-5 with TRBJ1-5; 9 bases align to TRBD1. V gave up 10 bases and J gave up 6 bases; unmatched junction bases: 4. The CDR3 runs 12 residues. From germline, CDR1 is MNHEY and CDR2 SVGAGI. The CDR3 is CATGTGSQPQHF. The DNA for the CDR3 is TGTGCCACCGGGACAGGGTCTCAGCCCCAGCATTTT.

The chain joins TRBV10-3 to TRBJ1-2; no definite D call. Germline lookup yields CDR1 ENHRY and CDR2 SYGVKD. The V end was cut by 6 bases, the J end by 5 bases, with 13 bases between. The CDR3 runs 13 residues. For the CDR3, the DNA is TGTGCCATCAGCCTGTCCGTAGGGTATGGCTACACCTTC. This encodes CAISLSVGYGYTF.

This clone has a single count. The V and J genes are TRBV7-3 and TRBJ2-5; a possible D gene is TRBD2 (6 bases). V was trimmed by 4 bases and J by 5 bases, leaving 11 bases between them. CDR1 SGHTA and CDR2 FQGTGA come from the germline V gene. This CDR3 is built from 13 residues. The DNA for the CDR3 is TGTGCCAGCAGCTCCGGGAGAGGGGAGACCCAGTACTTC. Amino acid sequence: CASSSGRGETQYF.